This T cell receptor beta chain came from a study of cytomegalovirus exposure and HLA in healthy donors. Study observations and caveats: Sequencing artifact likely explains a cluster of highly shared sequence variants.

This clone was seen just once. What it binds is not known. Donors consisted of healthy bone marrow donors. Whereas donors were nominally healthy upon sampling, unrecorded immune exposures were probable. The PCR ran on 60 Vbeta and 13 Jbeta primers. Profiled with immunoSEQ multiplex PCR; TCRdb holds only in-frame clones, not every one. The sample lists roughly 120,000 clones, roughly 82% seen once, with 13% in the top ten. Sequencing was done on a sample of PBMCs. The clonotype was recovered from a woman aged 40 to 50 in good health and CMV-seropositive.

This chain's CDR3 is CASSLGSGSLQDTQYF. CDR3 DNA sequence: TGTGCCAGCAGCTTAGGTTCCGGGAGTTTGCAAGATACGCAGTATTTT. V is TRBV7-6 and J is TRBJ2-3; a possible D gene is TRBD2 (6 bases). V was trimmed by 1 base and J by 5 bases, leaving 16 bases between them. CDR1 is SGHVS, CDR2 FNYEAQ, per germline. The CDR3 contains 16 residues.